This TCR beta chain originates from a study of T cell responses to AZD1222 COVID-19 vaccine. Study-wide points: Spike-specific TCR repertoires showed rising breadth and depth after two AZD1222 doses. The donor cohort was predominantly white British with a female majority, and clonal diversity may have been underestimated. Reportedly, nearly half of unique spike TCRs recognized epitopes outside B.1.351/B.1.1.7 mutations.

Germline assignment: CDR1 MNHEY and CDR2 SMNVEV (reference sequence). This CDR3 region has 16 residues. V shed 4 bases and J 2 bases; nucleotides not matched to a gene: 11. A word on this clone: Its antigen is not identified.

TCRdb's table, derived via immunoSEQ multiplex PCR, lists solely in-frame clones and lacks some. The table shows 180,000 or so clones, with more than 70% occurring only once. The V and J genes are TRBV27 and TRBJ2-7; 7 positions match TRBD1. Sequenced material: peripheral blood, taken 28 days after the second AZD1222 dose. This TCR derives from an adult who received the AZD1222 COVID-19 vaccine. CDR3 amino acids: CASSYYRDSYTYEQYF. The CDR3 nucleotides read TGTGCCAGCAGTTACTACCGGGACAGCTACACCTACGAGCAGTACTTC.